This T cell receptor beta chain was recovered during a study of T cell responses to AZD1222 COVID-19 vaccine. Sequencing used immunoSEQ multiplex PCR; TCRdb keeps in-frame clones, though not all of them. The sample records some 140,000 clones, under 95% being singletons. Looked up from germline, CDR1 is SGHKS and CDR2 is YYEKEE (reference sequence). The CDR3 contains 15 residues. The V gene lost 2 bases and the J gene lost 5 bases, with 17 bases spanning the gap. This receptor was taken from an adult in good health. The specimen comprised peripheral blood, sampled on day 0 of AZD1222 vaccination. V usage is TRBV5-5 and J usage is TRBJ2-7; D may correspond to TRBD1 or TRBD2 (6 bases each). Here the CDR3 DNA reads TGTGCCAGCAGCTTATTGTCACACGGGGGCCACGAGCAGTACTTC. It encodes CASSLLSHGGHEQYF.